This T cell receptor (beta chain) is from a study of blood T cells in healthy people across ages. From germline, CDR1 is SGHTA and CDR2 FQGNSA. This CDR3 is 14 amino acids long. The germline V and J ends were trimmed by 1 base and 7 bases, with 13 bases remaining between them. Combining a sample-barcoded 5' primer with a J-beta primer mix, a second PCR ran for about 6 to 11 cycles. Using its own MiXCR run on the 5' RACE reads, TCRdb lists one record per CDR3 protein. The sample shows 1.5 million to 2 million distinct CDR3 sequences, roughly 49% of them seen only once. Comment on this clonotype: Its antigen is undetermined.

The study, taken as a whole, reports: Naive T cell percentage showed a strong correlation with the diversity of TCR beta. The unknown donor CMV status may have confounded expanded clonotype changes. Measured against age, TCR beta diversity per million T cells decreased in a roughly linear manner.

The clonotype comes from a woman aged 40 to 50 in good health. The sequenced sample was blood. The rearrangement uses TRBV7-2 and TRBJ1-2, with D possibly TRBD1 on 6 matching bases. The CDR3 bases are TGTGCCAGCAGCTTAGACGGGGGGCAGGGTGGCTACACCTTC. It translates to CASSLDGGQGGYTF.